This record covers a single TCR beta chain. Its antigen is still unknown. V lost 1 base and J 7 bases, leaving 17 bases between the germline ends. This CDR3 is built from 16 residues. From germline, CDR1 is SGHVS and CDR2 FNYEAQ. The data were taken from a study of cytomegalovirus exposure and HLA in healthy donors. General study points: It was approximately 160 TCR beta chains that were listed as cytomegalovirus-associated.

Sequenced by immunoSEQ multiplex PCR; TCRdb stores in-frame clones only, minus some. The table shows some 140,000 clones, with approximately 82% occurring only once. The donors were part of the validation cohort, which consisted of more than 90 subjects and was separate from the first cohort of roughly 620 subjects. This TCR derives from a man aged 25 to 45 in good health and CMV-seropositive. Specimen: PBMCs. The chain carries TRBV7-6 and TRBJ2-1; D uncertain. This chain's CDR3 is CASSLVETFAGNEQFF. The CDR3 nucleotides are TGTGCCAGCAGCTTAGTCGAGACCTTCGCCGGGAATGAGCAGTTCTTC.